These T cell receptor beta chains were read from a single sample in a study of blood T cell repertoires in COVID-19. The repertoire was sequenced with immunoSEQ multiplex PCR; TCRdb's copy has only in-frame clones and lacks some. Of some 100,000 clones in the sample, approximately 90% were seen once. Sequenced: peripheral blood. These receptors were obtained from a man aged 45-65 years with acute or convalescent COVID-19. CDR3s include the opening cysteine and the closing phenylalanine or tryptophan. The order of the fields is J gene, V gene, D gene, clone size, CDR3 protein, CDR3 DNA. D genes are given only for firm matches. Size is stated for part of the rows, as once, few or many counts, or as a class when the clone is expanded.

TRBJ2-1,TRBV7-2,TRBD2,NA,CASTPSGSSYNEQFF,TGTGCCAGCACCCCTAGCGGGAGCTCCTACAATGAGCAGTTCTTC
TRBJ1-5,TRBV6-2/TRBV6-3,NA,NA,CASSYGQGNNQPQHF,TGTGCCAGCAGTTACGGCCAGGGGAACAATCAGCCCCAGCATTTT
TRBJ2-1,TRBV30,TRBD2,NA,CAGNLAGGDYNEQFF,TGTGCCGGAAACTTAGCGGGAGGGGACTACAATGAGCAGTTCTTC
TRBJ2-2,TRBV30,NA,NA,CALGEEGGAGELFF,TGTGCCTTGGGCGAGGAGGGCGGAGCCGGGGAGCTGTTTTTT
TRBJ1-1,TRBV5-8,NA,NA,CASSLFRGMENTEAFF,TGTGCCAGCAGCCTATTTAGGGGGATGGAGAACACTGAAGCTTTCTTT
TRBJ1-2,TRBV4-1,TRBD1,NA,CASSQALTGGNYGYTF,TGCGCCAGCAGCCAAGCCTTAACAGGGGGTAACTATGGCTACACCTTC
TRBJ1-2,TRBV10-3,TRBD1,NA,CAISLLTGTGGFGYTF,TGTGCCATCAGTCTACTAACCGGGACAGGGGGCTTCGGCTACACCTTC
TRBJ1-2,TRBV21-1,NA,NA,CASIDRVGDRYTF,TGTGCCAGCATCGACAGGGTCGGGGACAGATACACCTTC
TRBJ1-5,TRBV20-1,NA,few,CSASLTQGGNQPQHF,TGCAGTGCTAGTTTAACTCAGGGAGGTAATCAGCCCCAGCATTTT
TRBJ2-5,TRBV11-3,TRBD1,NA,CASSSASWDRGETQYF,TGTGCCAGCAGCTCGGCCAGTTGGGACAGGGGAGAGACCCAGTACTTC
TRBJ2-5,TRBV6-6,NA,NA,CASSYGQQETQYF,TGTGCCAGCAGTTACGGACAGCAAGAGACCCAGTACTTC
TRBJ2-1,TRBV10-3,TRBD2,NA,CAISESPSGTYNEQFF,TGTGCCATCAGTGAGTCCCCTAGCGGAACCTACAATGAGCAGTTCTTC
TRBJ1-1,TRBV5-6,NA,NA,CASSLGGNTEAFF,TGTGCCAGCAGCTTGGGCGGGAACACTGAAGCTTTCTTT
TRBJ2-7,TRBV4-1,NA,NA,CASSPRDTTTKQYF,TGCGCCAGCAGCCCCCGGGACACTACTACGAAGCAGTACTTC
TRBJ2-3,TRBV5-1,TRBD1,NA,CASSFAGGSDTQYF,TGCGCCAGCAGCTTTGCAGGGGGCTCAGATACGCAGTATTTT
TRBJ2-7,TRBV5-5,NA,NA,CASSSGVFYEQYF,TGTGCCAGCAGCTCCGGTGTATTCTACGAGCAGTACTTC
TRBJ1-6,TRBV5-4,TRBD1,NA,CASSFSGQYNSPLHF,TGTGCCAGCAGCTTCTCGGGACAGTATAATTCACCCCTCCACTTT
TRBJ2-1,TRBV2,TRBD2,few,CASSETSGNEQFF,TGTGCCAGCAGTGAGACTAGCGGCAATGAGCAGTTCTTC
TRBJ2-1,TRBV6-5,TRBD1,NA,CASSYSGQGTYNEQFF,TGTGCCAGCAGTTACTCGGGACAGGGTACCTACAATGAGCAGTTCTTC
TRBJ2-5,TRBV6-4,TRBD2,NA,CASSRTSGRAETQYF,TGTGCCAGCAGCCGGACTAGCGGGAGAGCAGAGACCCAGTACTTC
TRBJ2-7,TRBV11-2,NA,NA,CASSPRDFTYEQYF,TGTGCCAGCAGCCCTCGTGACTTCACCTACGAGCAGTACTTC
TRBJ2-3,TRBV19,TRBD2,NA,CASSAGGTDTQYF,TGTGCCAGTAGTGCGGGAGGCACAGATACGCAGTATTTT
TRBJ2-1,TRBV7-9,TRBD2,once,CASSPGTNSNEQFF,TGTGCCAGCAGCCCCGGGACTAACTCCAATGAGCAGTTCTTC
TRBJ2-5,TRBV7-7,TRBD2,NA,CASSSGTSGRAQETQYF,TGTGCCAGCAGCTCAGGGACTAGCGGGAGGGCCCAAGAGACCCAGTACTTC
TRBJ2-5,TRBV9,NA,NA,CASSVQGRRVETQYF,TGTGCCAGCAGCGTTCAGGGGCGCAGGGTCGAGACCCAGTACTTC
TRBJ2-5,TRBV27,TRBD1,NA,CASSSQGSETQYF,TGTGCCAGCAGTTCACAGGGGTCGGAGACCCAGTACTTC
TRBJ2-2,TRBV4-3,NA,NA,CASSHLGASNTGELFF,TGCGCCAGCAGTCATCTAGGGGCCTCGAACACCGGGGAGCTGTTTTTT